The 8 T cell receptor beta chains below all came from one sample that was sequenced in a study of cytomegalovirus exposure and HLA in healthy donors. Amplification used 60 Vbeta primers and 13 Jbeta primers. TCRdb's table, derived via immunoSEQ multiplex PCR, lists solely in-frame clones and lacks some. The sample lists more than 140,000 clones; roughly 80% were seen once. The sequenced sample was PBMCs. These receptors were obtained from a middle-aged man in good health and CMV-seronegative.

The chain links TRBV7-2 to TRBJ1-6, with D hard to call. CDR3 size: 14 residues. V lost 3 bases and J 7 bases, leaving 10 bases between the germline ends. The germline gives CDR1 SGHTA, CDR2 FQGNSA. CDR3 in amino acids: CASSFTGRNSPLHF. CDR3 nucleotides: TGTGCCAGCAGCTTCACGGGTAGGAATTCACCCCTCCACTTT.

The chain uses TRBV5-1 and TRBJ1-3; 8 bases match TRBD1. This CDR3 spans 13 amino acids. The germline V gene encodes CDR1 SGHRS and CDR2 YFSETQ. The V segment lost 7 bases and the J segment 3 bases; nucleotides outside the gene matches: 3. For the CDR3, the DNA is TGCGCCAGCGGACAGGGAGATGGAAACACCATATATTTT. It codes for CASGQGDGNTIYF. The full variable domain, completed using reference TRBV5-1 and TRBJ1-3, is KAGVTQTPRYLIKTRGQQVTLSCSPISGHRSVSWYQQTPGQGLQFLFEYFSETQRNKGNFPGRFSGRQFSNSRSEMNVSTLELGDSALYLCASGQGDGNTIYFGEGSWLTVV.

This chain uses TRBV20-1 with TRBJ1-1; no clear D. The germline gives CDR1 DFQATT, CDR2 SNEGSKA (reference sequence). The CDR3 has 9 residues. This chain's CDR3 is CTRVTEAFF. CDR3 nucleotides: TGCACGAGGGTTACTGAAGCTTTCTTT.

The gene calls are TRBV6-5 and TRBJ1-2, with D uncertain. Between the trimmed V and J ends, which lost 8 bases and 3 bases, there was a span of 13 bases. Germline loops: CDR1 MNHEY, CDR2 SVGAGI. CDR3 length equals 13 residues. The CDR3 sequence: CASGPNSYYGYTF. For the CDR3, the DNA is TGTGCCAGCGGGCCGAATTCCTACTATGGCTACACCTTC.

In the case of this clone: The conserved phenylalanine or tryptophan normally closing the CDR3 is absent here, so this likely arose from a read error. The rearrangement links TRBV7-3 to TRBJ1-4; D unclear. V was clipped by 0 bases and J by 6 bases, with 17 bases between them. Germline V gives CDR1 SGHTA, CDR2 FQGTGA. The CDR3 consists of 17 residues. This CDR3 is CASSLTRAAYGDEKLFL. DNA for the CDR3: TGTGCCAGCAGCTTAACTCGGGCAGCCTACGGGGATGAAAAACTGTTTCTT.

The CDR3 region is CASSLSPGAWNTEAFF. The CDR3 DNA is TGTGCCAGCAGTTTATCGCCAGGGGCCTGGAACACTGAAGCTTTCTTT. J is TRBJ1-1 and V is TRBV27; perhaps TRBD1 as D (6 bases). Between the trimmed V and J ends, which lost 0 bases and 1 base, there was a span of 12 bases. The CDR3 spans 16 residues. CDR1 MNHEY and CDR2 SMNVEV come from the germline V gene (reference sequence).

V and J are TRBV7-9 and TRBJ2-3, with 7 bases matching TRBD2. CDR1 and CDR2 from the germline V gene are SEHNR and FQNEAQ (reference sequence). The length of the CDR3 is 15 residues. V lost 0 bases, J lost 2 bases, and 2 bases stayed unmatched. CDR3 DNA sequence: TGTGCCAGCAGCTTAGCCCAGCGGGACACAGATACGCAGTATTTT. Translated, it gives CASSLAQRDTDTQYF.

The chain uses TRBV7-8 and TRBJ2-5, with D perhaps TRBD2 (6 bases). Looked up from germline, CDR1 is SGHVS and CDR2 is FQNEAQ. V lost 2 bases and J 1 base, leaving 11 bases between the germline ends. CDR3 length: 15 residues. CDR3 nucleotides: TGTGCCAGCAGCTTATACGGCGGGGTCCAAGAGACCCAGTACTTC. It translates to CASSLYGGVQETQYF.